The sequence of this T cell receptor beta chain was determined in a study of T cells in Graves' hyperthyroidism and ophthalmopathy. Study conclusions and caveats: Progression to ophthalmopathy was predicted a median of approximately 6.4 months early. Appearing also in blood were most of the thyroid clonotypes expanded above 0.001.

Ophthalmopathy cases scored 3 or more on the Clinical Activity Score and 4 or more on NOSPECS grade, with duration below 3 months. Diagnostic decisions used clinical symptoms, serum thyroxine and TRAb, thyroid ultrasound and orbital computed tomography. This clonotype showed up just a few times. Its antigen is as yet unknown. Amplified TCR beta CDR3 regions derived from RNA transcripts. TCR CDR3 regions were first amplified by RT-PCR with HTBI primers. One entry per CDR3 protein, called by TCRdb with MiXCR from the multiplex PCR reads. This sample has hundreds of thousands of distinct CDR3 sequences, with approximately 25% found just once. V lost 2 bases and J lost 5, with 12 bases in between. This CDR3 region has 14 residues. Germline V gene lookup returns CDR1 MNHEY and CDR2 SVGEGT.

This clonotype was sampled from a woman aged 30 to 39 with Graves' ophthalmopathy. Material: blood. The chain joins TRBV6-2 or TRBV6-3 to TRBJ2-5; D might be TRBD2 (6 bases). The CDR3 loop is CASSYITAGETQYF. CDR3 in DNA: TGTGCCAGCAGTTACATTACCGCGGGGGAGACCCAGTACTTC.